The next 21 T cell receptor beta chains were all read from a single sample in a study of cytomegalovirus exposure and HLA in healthy donors. The PCR had 60 Vbeta and 13 Jbeta primers. The repertoire was sequenced with immunoSEQ multiplex PCR; TCRdb's copy has only in-frame clones and lacks some. This sample has 140,000 to 150,000 clones, with roughly 70% found just once. The sequencing sample was made of PBMCs. The receptors shown here come from a man aged 25-40 years in good health and CMV-seronegative.

V is TRBV6-5 and J is TRBJ2-3; unclear D gene. The CDR3 is made up of 14 amino acids. CDR1 MNHEY and CDR2 SVGAGI come from the germline V gene. Trimming shortened V by 7 bases and J by 1 base, and 12 bases separated the two germline ends. CDR3 coding DNA: TGTGCCAGCAAAGAGGCATGGGGCACAGATACGCAGTATTTT. Residues: CASKEAWGTDTQYF.

The rearrangement joins TRBV10-2 to TRBJ2-5; TRBD2 is a possible D gene (6 bases). Germline-derived CDR1 and CDR2 are WSHSY and SAAADI. The CDR3 extends over 14 amino acids. Trimming removed 4 bases from V and 5 bases from J, with 14 bases in between. The CDR3 protein is CASSALTRSETQYF. For the CDR3, the DNA is TGCGCCAGCAGTGCTTTGACTAGAAGTGAGACCCAGTACTTC.

This clone was picked up a small number of times. The CDR3 coding sequence is TGTGCCATCAGTCCAGACAGCTACGAGCAGTACTTC. It specifies CAISPDSYEQYF. This chain links TRBV10-3 with TRBJ2-7; possible D gene TRBD1, 5 bases. V lost 5 bases, J lost 3 bases, and 8 bases lay in between. The CDR3 is 12 amino acids. From germline, CDR1 is ENHRY and CDR2 SYGVKD.

The J gene is TRBJ2-3, the V gene TRBV2; tentatively, D is TRBD1 (6 bases). Germline CDR1 is SNHLY and CDR2 is FYNNEI. V dropped 7 bases and J dropped 0 bases, with 14 bases sitting between them. The CDR3 covers 15 residues. Here the CDR3 reads CASTLLDSSTDTQYF. CDR3 DNA sequence: TGTGCCAGCACCTTATTGGACAGTAGCACAGATACGCAGTATTTT.

This chain uses TRBV19 with TRBJ1-1, with TRBD1 as a possible D gene (6 bases). V was cut by 3 bases and J by 0 bases, with 8 bases left in between. The CDR3 sequence is 14 residues long. CDR1 is LNHDA and CDR2 is SQIVND in the germline V gene (reference sequence). The CDR3 loop is CASSIQGLNTEAFF. Written as DNA, the CDR3 is TGTGCCAGTAGTATCCAGGGGCTGAACACTGAAGCTTTCTTT.

With respect to this clone: One junction end disagrees with the germline gene, perhaps due to a read error. The CDR3 bases are TGCAGCGTTGAAAGTCTAAACAGTCAGTACTTC. Protein: CSVESLNSQYF. The chain has TRBV29-1 and TRBJ2-4; D unclear. Germline V gene data show CDR1 as SQVTM and CDR2 as ANQGSEA. The length of the CDR3 is 11 residues. The full variable domain, in which reference TRBV29-1 and TRBJ2-4 provide the parts outside the CDR3, is SAVISQKPSRDICQRGTSLTIQCQVDSQVTMMFWYRQQPGQSLTLIATANQGSEATYESGFVIDKFPISRPNLTFSTLTVSNMSPEDSSIYLCSVESLNSQYFGAGTRLSVL.

This clone appeared a few times. The rearrangement uses TRBV11-2 and TRBJ2-7; 10 positions match TRBD1. CDR3 length: 15 amino acids. The V and J ends lost 6 bases and 4 bases, in that order; junction bases with no gene match: 9. CDR1 and CDR2 (germline): SGHAT, FQNNGV. CDR3 sequence: CASSPMTGGLYEQYF. As DNA, the CDR3 is TGTGCCAGCAGTCCCATGACAGGGGGCTTGTACGAGCAGTACTTC.

The rearrangement links TRBV7-8 to TRBJ2-1; 11 nucleotides agree with TRBD2. This CDR3 contains 15 residues. The V gene end was trimmed by 6 bases and the J gene end by 10 bases; junction bases not matched to a gene: 11. In germline, CDR1 is SGHVS, CDR2 FQNEAQ. CDR3 region: CASRVAGGSPGEQFF. CDR3 nucleotides: TGTGCCAGCAGGGTAGCGGGAGGGTCCCCAGGGGAGCAGTTCTTC.

The chain links TRBV6-5 to TRBJ2-3, with 8 bases that match TRBD2. The CDR3 is made up of 16 amino acids. Germline CDR1 and CDR2: MNHEY and SVGAGI. The ends lost 4 bases at V and 2 bases at J; junction bases unmatched: 8. The CDR3 loop is CASSSPLAGDTDTQYF. In nucleotides, the CDR3 is TGTGCCAGCAGTTCCCCCCTAGCGGGTGACACAGATACGCAGTATTTT.

The chain recombines TRBV18 with TRBJ2-5; TRBD1 matches 7 bases. The tail of the sequence fits TRBJ2-7 better, so the J call may be wrong. This CDR3 has 15 residues. The germline CDR1 and CDR2 sequences are KGHSH and LQKENI. In DNA, the CDR3 is TGTGCCAGCTCACCAGGGCAGGGGGTGAGGACCGAGCAGTACTTC. This encodes CASSPGQGVRTEQYF.

This clone was seen a few times. The chain is built from TRBV2 and TRBJ2-7; D is possibly TRBD1 (5 bases). Germline V gene sequence: CDR1 SNHLY, CDR2 FYNNEI. Deletions cut 2 bases from V and 6 bases from J, with 11 bases between. The CDR3 is made up of 13 amino acids. The CDR3 sequence: CASSELGQSEQYF. DNA for the CDR3: TGTGCCAGCAGTGAATTGGGGCAGTCCGAGCAGTACTTC.

This clone has more than one count but fewer than ten. The chain carries TRBV5-1 and TRBJ1-3; D remains ambiguous. The CDR3 sequence is 16 residues long. Germline V lookup: CDR1 SGHRS, CDR2 YFSETQ. Trimming stripped 1 base from V and 0 bases from J, with 11 bases between. Here the CDR3 DNA reads TGCGCCAGCAGCTTGAAGTTTAGCAGCTCTGGAAACACCATATATTTT. This gives the protein CASSLKFSSSGNTIYF.

CDR3 nucleotide sequence: TGCGCCAGCAGCTTGTTAAGCTGGGGTAGCGGGGGGCAAGAGACCCAGTACTTC. Its protein product is CASSLLSWGSGGQETQYF. V and J are TRBV5-1 and TRBJ2-5; 10 bases are a match to TRBD2. The CDR3 consists of 18 residues. The V segment lost 1 base and the J segment 2 bases; nucleotides outside the gene matches: 11. Germline V gene sequence: CDR1 SGHRS, CDR2 YFSETQ. The entire variable domain, with the rest obtained from reference TRBV5-1 and TRBJ2-5, is as follows: KAGVTQTPRYLIKTRGQQVTLSCSPISGHRSVSWYQQTPGQGLQFLFEYFSETQRNKGNFPGRFSGRQFSNSRSEMNVSTLELGDSALYLCASSLLSWGSGGQETQYFGPGTRLLVL.

This chain connects TRBV7-9 to TRBJ1-4, with 7 bases matching TRBD1. Germline assignment: CDR1 SEHNR and CDR2 FQNEAQ (reference sequence). This CDR3 is built from 14 residues. The ends lost 2 bases at V and 8 bases at J; junction bases unmatched: 5. The CDR3 DNA sequence: TGTGCCAGCAGCTTAAAGGGGGCTGAGGAAAAACTGTTTTTT. Its translation: CASSLKGAEEKLFF.

This clone has only a few counts. V usage is TRBV30 and J usage is TRBJ1-6; 10 bases line up with TRBD1. Germline V CDR1 and CDR2: GTSNPN, SVGIG (reference sequence). The V and J ends lost 1 base and 11 bases, in that order; junction bases with no gene match: 2. The length of the CDR3 is 13 residues. The CDR3 DNA follows: TGTGCCTGGAGTGGGGACAGGGGAACACCCCTCCACTTT. Translation: CAWSGDRGTPLHF.

This clone was observed once. This chain uses TRBV9 with TRBJ1-2, with TRBD1 matching over 9 bases. Unmatched junction bases numbered 12, after V lost 4 bases and J lost 8 bases. The CDR3 has 15 amino acids. Germline CDR1 and CDR2: SGDLS and YYNGEE. In DNA form, the CDR3 reads TGTGCCAGCAGCTCGGACAGGGGTTTTAAAGTGGGCTACACCTTC. Protein sequence: CASSSDRGFKVGYTF.

This chain connects TRBV7-9 to TRBJ2-3, with D maybe TRBD1 (6 bases). This CDR3 is built from 13 residues. Germline V gene data show CDR1 as SEHNR and CDR2 as FQNEAQ (reference sequence). Trimming removed 10 bases from V and 4 bases from J, with 15 bases in between. The CDR3 here is CATPTGLPDTQYF. In DNA, the CDR3 is TGTGCCACCCCGACAGGACTTCCAGATACGCAGTATTTT.

The chain links TRBV2 to TRBJ1-3; D is ambiguous. V was shortened by 7 bases and J by 0 bases, with 13 bases between the two germline ends. The CDR3 totals 15 residues. Per the germline V gene, CDR1 is SNHLY and CDR2 is FYNNEI. The CDR3 nucleotides are TGTGCCAGCACTTCCGAGGGAGTCTCTGGAAACACCATATATTTT. As protein: CASTSEGVSGNTIYF.

The J gene is TRBJ1-2, the V gene TRBV4-1; 11 bases fit TRBD1. V lost 3 bases and J lost 5; bases outside the gene matches: 5. The V gene's germline CDR1 is MGHRA and CDR2 YSYEKL. The CDR3 length is 15 residues. The CDR3 sequence: CASSQGGTGGYGYTF. The CDR3 region has the DNA TGCGCCAGCAGCCAGGGGGGGACAGGGGGTTATGGCTACACCTTC.

The V call is TRBV5-1, the J call TRBJ2-7, with D possibly being TRBD1 (6 bases). Looked up from germline, CDR1 is SGHRS and CDR2 is YFSETQ. Trimming stripped 5 bases from V and 1 base from J, with 25 bases between. The CDR3 is 18 residues long. CDR3 sequence reads: CASSSYPAQGSPSYEQYF. DNA for the CDR3: TGCGCCAGCAGTTCGTATCCTGCGCAGGGGTCCCCATCCTACGAGCAGTACTTC. The variable domain in full, completed from reference TRBV5-1 and TRBJ2-7, reads KAGVTQTPRYLIKTRGQQVTLSCSPISGHRSVSWYQQTPGQGLQFLFEYFSETQRNKGNFPGRFSGRQFSNSRSEMNVSTLELGDSALYLCASSSYPAQGSPSYEQYFGPGTRLTVT.

The count of this clone is one. This chain uses TRBV19 with TRBJ1-2; D remains unclear. There are 14 residues in the CDR3. The germline CDR1 and CDR2 sequences are LNHDA and SQIVND (reference sequence). The V and J ends lost 3 bases and 1 base respectively, with 9 bases between them. The CDR3 spells CASSMRSGNYGYTF. Here the CDR3 DNA reads TGTGCCAGTAGTATGAGGTCCGGTAACTATGGCTACACCTTC.